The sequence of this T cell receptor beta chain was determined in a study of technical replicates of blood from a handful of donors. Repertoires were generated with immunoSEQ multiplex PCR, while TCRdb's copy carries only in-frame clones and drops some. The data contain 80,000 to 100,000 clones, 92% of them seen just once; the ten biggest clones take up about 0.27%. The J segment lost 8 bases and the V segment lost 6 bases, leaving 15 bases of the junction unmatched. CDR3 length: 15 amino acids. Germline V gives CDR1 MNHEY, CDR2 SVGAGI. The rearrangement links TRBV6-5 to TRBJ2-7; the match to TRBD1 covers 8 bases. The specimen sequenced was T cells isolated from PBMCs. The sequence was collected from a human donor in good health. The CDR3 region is CASSFGQGGIGKQYF. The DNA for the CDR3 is TGTGCCAGCAGCTTCGGACAGGGCGGAATAGGGAAGCAGTACTTC.